The following is a TCR beta chain sequence with its context. The data stem from a study of blood T cell repertoires in COVID-19. Study in general: Samples representing acute and convalescent COVID-19 were sourced from the United States, Italy and Spain. PBMCs, B-cell-depleted T cells, or T cells were the source of the cDNA or gDNA that made up the material.

CDR1 is SNHLY and CDR2 is FYNNEI in the germline V gene. Trimming took off 1 base at V and 5 bases at J, with 6 bases between the two ends. This CDR3 spans 13 amino acids. Seattle patients were enrolled while actively infected and followed longitudinally. Under the authors' procedure: Amplified reference gene primers provided the basis for estimating nucleated cell counts. Profiled with immunoSEQ multiplex PCR; TCRdb holds only in-frame clones, not every one. The D gene and trimming were derived from the DNA, and the V and J assignments and clone size from that table. The sample includes 100,000 to 150,000 clones, around nine tenths seen only once; the top ten take approximately 10%.

Sequenced sample: peripheral blood. This TCR was recovered from a woman between 70 and 85 years old with COVID-19, enrolled during active disease. The chain combines TRBV2 with TRBJ1-5; D is ambiguous. In DNA form, the CDR3 reads TGTGCCAGCAGTGAAGACGGAGATCAGCCCCAGCATTTT. Protein product: CASSEDGDQPQHF.